These 18 T cell receptor beta chains originate from one sample sequenced in a study of T cells in localized non-small cell lung cancer. The repertoire was sequenced with immunoSEQ multiplex PCR; TCRdb's copy has only in-frame clones and lacks some. The sample has roughly 77,000 clones, around 89% seen once. This sample comprised peripheral blood, obtained before any cancer treatment. These receptors were taken from a woman aged 35 to 70 with stage I squamous cell lung carcinoma.

The chain recombines TRBV15 with TRBJ2-2; D not certain. The V and J ends lost 0 bases and 4 bases respectively, with 9 bases between them. Germline lookup yields CDR1 LNHNV and CDR2 YYDKDF (reference sequence). This CDR3 region has 15 residues. CDR3 bases: TGTGCCACCAGCAGAGATACGGGTTTCACCGGGGAGCTGTTTTTT. Encoded protein: CATSRDTGFTGELFF.

V is TRBV10-3 and J is TRBJ2-5; D not resolved. This CDR3 region has 11 residues. The V and J ends lost 5 bases and 5 bases respectively, with 6 bases between them. The germline gives CDR1 ENHRY, CDR2 SYGVKD. As DNA, the CDR3 is TGTGCCATCAGTTCAAAGGAGACCCAGTACTTC. Encoded protein: CAISSKETQYF.

This chain uses TRBV29-1 with TRBJ1-1; D is undetermined. V lost 4 bases and J 0 bases, leaving 6 bases between the germline ends. Germline loops: CDR1 SQVTM, CDR2 ANQGSEA. The CDR3 is made up of 12 amino acids. The CDR3 bases are TGCAGCGTTGGGCACCTGAACACTGAAGCTTTCTTT. This encodes CSVGHLNTEAFF.

This clone was counted between two and nine times. J is TRBJ1-1 and V is TRBV28, with D unresolved. Deletions cut 5 bases from V and 1 base from J, with 14 bases between. The germline V gene has CDR1 MDHEN and CDR2 SYDVKM. This CDR3 region has 15 residues. This CDR3 reads CASSTIGEGNTEAFF. The CDR3, as DNA: TGTGCCAGCAGTACTATCGGGGAGGGGAACACTGAAGCTTTCTTT.

This chain links TRBV5-4 with TRBJ2-2, with D possibly TRBD1 on 5 matching bases. Germline loops: CDR1 SGHNT, CDR2 YYREEE (reference sequence). Trimming pared 7 bases from V and 7 bases from J, leaving 17 bases between. This CDR3 contains 14 residues. The CDR3 nucleotides are TGTGCCAGCGGGGTGAAGGGGCAAAGCGGGGAGCTGTTTTTT. The encoded protein is CASGVKGQSGELFF.

The chain combines TRBV6-5 with TRBJ2-5; D is unresolved. Germline assignment: CDR1 MNHEY and CDR2 SVGAGI. The CDR3 is 14 amino acids. The V and J ends lost 4 bases and 4 bases respectively, with 13 bases between them. The DNA of the CDR3 is TGTGCCAGCAGTTCACCCCAGGTCCCAGAGACCCAGTACTTC. Protein: CASSSPQVPETQYF.

The chain couples TRBV2 to TRBJ1-1, with D tentatively TRBD1 (5 bases). Germline assignment: CDR1 SNHLY and CDR2 FYNNEI. V was clipped by 6 bases and J by 0 bases, with 8 bases between them. The CDR3 consists of 13 residues. CDR3 DNA sequence: TGTGCCAGCAGGGGACCGATGAACACTGAAGCTTTCTTT. Translated: CASRGPMNTEAFF.

The rearrangement links TRBV6-1 to TRBJ1-4, with D unclear. With 2 bases removed from V and 4 bases from J, the gap between germline ends came to 8 bases. The CDR3 is 14 residues long. The germline V gene has CDR1 MNHNS and CDR2 SASEGT. CDR3 coding DNA: TGTGCCAGCAGTGAAACAGCCATTAATGAAAAACTGTTTTTT. Its translation: CASSETAINEKLFF.

CDR3 sequence reads: CASSEGRGNTIYF. The CDR3 DNA reads as TGTGCCAGCAGCGAAGGCAGAGGAAACACCATATATTTT. This sequence joins TRBV7-2 and TRBJ1-3; no clear D gene. The CDR3 is made up of 13 amino acids. CDR1 is SGHTA and CDR2 is FQGNSA in the germline V gene. Trimming cost V 5 bases and J 4 bases, with 9 bases left between them.

This clone was observed a handful of times. V is TRBV7-9 and J is TRBJ1-2, with a possible D match to TRBD1 (5 bases). The CDR3 runs to 14 residues. Between the trimmed V and J ends, which lost 7 bases and 6 bases, there was a span of 18 bases. Per the germline V gene, CDR1 is SEHNR and CDR2 is FQNEAQ (reference sequence). The CDR3: CASTPAQGVDGYTF. In nucleotides, the CDR3 is TGTGCCAGCACCCCCGCCCAGGGTGTTGATGGCTACACCTTC.

The rearrangement joins TRBV7-6 to TRBJ2-7, with TRBD1 matching 9 bases. Trimming removed 1 base from V and 3 bases from J; junction bases left unmatched: 4. Germline V gene lookup returns CDR1 SGHVS and CDR2 FNYEAQ. The CDR3 loop spans 15 amino acids. The CDR3 reads CASSLEQGAIYEQYF. The CDR3 bases are TGTGCCAGCAGCTTAGAACAGGGGGCTATCTACGAGCAGTACTTC.

The genes are TRBV4-1 and TRBJ1-1; D is possibly TRBD1 (6 bases). The CDR3 sequence is 15 residues long. The germline V gene has CDR1 MGHRA and CDR2 YSYEKL. The V end was cut by 3 bases, the J end by 4 bases, with 15 bases between. The CDR3 spells CASSHLTGSGTEAFF. CDR3 DNA: TGCGCCAGCAGCCACCTCACAGGGAGTGGCACTGAAGCTTTCTTT.

The V and J genes are TRBV2 and TRBJ2-4; D remains ambiguous. CDR1 SNHLY and CDR2 FYNNEI come from the germline V gene. The CDR3 covers 14 residues. V was clipped by 2 bases and J by 8 bases, with 13 bases between them. As DNA, the CDR3 is TGTGCCAGCAGTGAAAGGGTAGGCAAGGACATTCAGTACTTC. Its translation: CASSERVGKDIQYF.

V and J are TRBV6-5 and TRBJ2-1; D is perhaps TRBD2 (5 bases). The CDR3 is 15 amino acids. V lost 6 bases and J lost 8, with 20 bases in between. Germline assignment: CDR1 MNHEY and CDR2 SVGAGI. The CDR3 is CASRDPGRFQDEQFF. CDR3 sequence (DNA): TGTGCCAGCAGGGACCCGGGGAGATTCCAAGATGAGCAGTTCTTC.

This sequence joins TRBV7-9 and TRBJ1-1; TRBD1 might be the D (5 bases). The CDR3 is 12 amino acids. The germline V gene has CDR1 SEHNR and CDR2 FQNEAQ (reference sequence). V lost 8 bases to trimming and J lost 1 base, with 8 bases between them. The CDR3 region has the DNA TGTGCCAGCCTGGGGGAGAACACTGAAGCTTTCTTT. Its protein product is CASLGENTEAFF.

As DNA, the CDR3 is TGTGCCAGTAGTATAGGTCGGCAGGGAACCGGGGAGCTGTTTTTT. This translates into CASSIGRQGTGELFF. The chain couples TRBV19 to TRBJ2-2; D is possibly TRBD1 (5 bases). The CDR3 consists of 15 residues. V shed 1 base and J shed 5 bases, with 11 bases lying between them. CDR1 and CDR2 (germline): LNHDA, SQIVND (reference sequence).

The chain combines TRBV6-4 with TRBJ1-6; D call uncertain. Germline V lookup: CDR1 MRHNA, CDR2 SNTAGT. The CDR3 runs 15 residues. V lost 6 bases and J 0 bases, leaving 9 bases between the germline ends. The CDR3 DNA reads as TGTGCCAGCAGGGATACACACTCCTATAATTCACCCCTCCACTTT. Its translation: CASRDTHSYNSPLHF.

The CDR3 sequence is CASSYSNRGQNTIYF. As DNA, the CDR3 is TGTGCCAGCAGTTACTCAAACAGGGGACAAAACACCATATATTTT. This chain links TRBV6-5 with TRBJ1-3, with 7 bases identical to TRBD1. J was trimmed by 6 bases and V by 0 bases; bases with no gene match: 5. From germline, CDR1 is MNHEY and CDR2 SVGAGI. The CDR3 consists of 15 residues.